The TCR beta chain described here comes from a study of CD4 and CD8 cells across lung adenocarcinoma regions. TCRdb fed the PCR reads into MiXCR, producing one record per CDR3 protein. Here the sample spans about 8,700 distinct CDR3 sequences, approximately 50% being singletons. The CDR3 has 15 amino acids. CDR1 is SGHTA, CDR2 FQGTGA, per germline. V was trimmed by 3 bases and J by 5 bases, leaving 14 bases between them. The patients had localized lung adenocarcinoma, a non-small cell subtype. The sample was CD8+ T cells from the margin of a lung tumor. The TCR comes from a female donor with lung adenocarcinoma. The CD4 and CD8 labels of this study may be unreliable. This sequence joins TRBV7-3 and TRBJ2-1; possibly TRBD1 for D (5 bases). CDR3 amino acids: CASSLGLPGNNEQFF. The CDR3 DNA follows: TGTGCCAGCAGCTTGGGGCTCCCTGGAAACAATGAGCAGTTCTTC. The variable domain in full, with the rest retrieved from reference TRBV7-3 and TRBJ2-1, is GAGVSQTPSNKVTEKGKYVELRCDPISGHTALYWYRQSLGQGPEFLIYFQGTGAADDSGLPNDRFFAVRPEGSVSTLKIQRTERGDSAVYLCASSLGLPGNNEQFFGPGTRLTVL.